The 7 T cell receptor beta chains listed next were all sequenced from one sample in a study of human T cells and chemical hapten exposure. Via MiXCR, TCRdb re-called the RACE reads, giving one row per CDR3 protein. The sample lists around 340,000 distinct CDR3 sequences, around 7% occurring once. Time point given: patch test 1, 2 weeks after DPC sensitization. Treatment denoted: therapeutic diphenylcyclopropenone sensitization with weekly scalp DPC. The sequencing used whole blood, collected in connection with sensitization to the hapten diphenylcyclopropenone (DPC). These TCRs come from a woman between 18 and 29 years old with alopecia areata. Some clones in this sample may be carry-over from other donors' samples.

The rearrangement links TRBV6-1 to TRBJ2-5; D is ambiguous. The CDR3 loop spans 11 amino acids. The germline CDR1 and CDR2 sequences are MNHNS and SASEGT. The ends were cut back, 7 bases at V and 5 bases at J, with 8 bases in the middle. CDR3 DNA sequence: TGTGCCAGCACGGACGGGGAGACCCAGTACTTC. Translating it yields CASTDGETQYF.

This clonotype showed up many times. V usage is TRBV5-5 and J usage is TRBJ2-7; perhaps TRBD1 as D (5 bases). Germline CDR1 reads SGHKS; CDR2 reads YYEKEE (reference sequence). V was shortened by 7 bases and J by 5 bases, with 13 bases between the two germline ends. This CDR3 contains 12 residues. CDR3 amino acids: CASRTQGNEQYF. CDR3 nucleotide sequence: TGTGCCAGCCGCACCCAGGGAAACGAGCAGTACTTC.

This clonotype was seen a handful of times. The rearrangement uses TRBV12-3 or TRBV12-4 and TRBJ1-1; 9 bases are a match to TRBD1. The CDR3 is 14 residues long. Trimming took 4 bases from V and 6 from J; bases not matched to a gene: 6. The CDR3 DNA reads TGTGCCAGCAGTTCGGGACAGGGTAGCGCTGAAGCTTTCTTT. This sequence encodes CASSSGQGSAEAFF.

The rearrangement uses TRBV10-3 and TRBJ2-5; tentatively, D is TRBD2 (6 bases). The CDR3 has 16 residues. With 4 bases removed from V and 3 bases from J, the gap between germline ends came to 18 bases. In germline, CDR1 is ENHRY, CDR2 SYGVKD. CDR3 region: CAISGGGSAGKETQYF. CDR3 nucleotides: TGTGCCATCAGTGGTGGAGGATCGGCGGGGAAAGAGACCCAGTACTTC.

This chain connects TRBV12-3 or TRBV12-4 to TRBJ2-6; 7 bases match TRBD2. The CDR3 has 16 amino acids. V trimming: 2 bases; J trimming: 3 bases; junction bases outside the gene matches: 4. The CDR3 loop is CASSLPGRVGANVLTF. The CDR3 bases are TGTGCCAGCAGTTTACCAGGGAGGGTTGGGGCCAACGTCCTGACTTTC.

V and J are TRBV6-6 and TRBJ2-7; possible D gene TRBD2, 5 bases. Germline V gene sequence: CDR1 MNHNY, CDR2 SVGAGI (reference sequence). The CDR3 sequence is 14 residues long. The V end was cut by 5 bases, the J end by 9 bases, with 20 bases between. CDR3 residues: CASSTLALGVGQYF. The CDR3 coding sequence is TGTGCCAGCAGTACCCTCGCACTCGGGGTGGGGCAGTACTTC.

This clonotype has more than one count but fewer than ten. The chain has TRBV24-1 and TRBJ2-6; TRBD2 is a possible D gene (5 bases). The CDR3 extends over 18 amino acids. Per germline, CDR1 KGHDR and CDR2 SFDVKD. Between the trimmed V and J ends, which lost 6 bases and 0 bases, there was a span of 17 bases. CDR3 sequence (DNA): TGTGCCACCAGTCCCTCCGGGGATTCCAGCTCTGGGGCCAACGTCCTGACTTTC. Its protein product is CATSPSGDSSSGANVLTF.